The clone carrying this T cell receptor (beta chain) has just a few counts. Stated time point: recipient sample about 28 days before transplant, after cytoreduction. This sample was included in a study of T cell clonotyping in hematopoietic cell transplantation. Profiling relied on immunoSEQ multiplex PCR, and the TCRdb table lists in-frame clones only, not all of them. Among over 15,000 clones listed, approximately 77% were seen once. In germline, CDR1 is SEHNR, CDR2 FQNEAQ (reference sequence). Trimming pared 2 bases from V and 5 bases from J, leaving 8 bases between. The CDR3 contains 13 residues. This sequence originates from a man aged 60 to 75 with acute myeloid leukemia. Some clones in this sample may be carry-over from other donors' samples. Sample: peripheral blood mononuclear cells, taken before stem cell transplant. The rearrangement joins TRBV7-9 to TRBJ2-3; perhaps TRBD1 as D (5 bases). In DNA form, the CDR3 reads TGTGCCAGCAGCTTACAGGGCCTAGATACGCAGTATTTT. It encodes CASSLQGLDTQYF.